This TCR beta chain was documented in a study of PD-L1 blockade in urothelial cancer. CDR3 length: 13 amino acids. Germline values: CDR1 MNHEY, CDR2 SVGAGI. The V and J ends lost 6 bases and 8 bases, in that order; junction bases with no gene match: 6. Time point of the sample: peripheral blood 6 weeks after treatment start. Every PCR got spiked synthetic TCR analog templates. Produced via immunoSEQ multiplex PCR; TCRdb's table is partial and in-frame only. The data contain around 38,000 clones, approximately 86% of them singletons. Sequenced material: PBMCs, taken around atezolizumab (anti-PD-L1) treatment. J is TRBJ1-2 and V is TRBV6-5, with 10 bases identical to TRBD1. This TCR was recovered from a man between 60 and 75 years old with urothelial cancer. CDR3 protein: CASRPGQGPGYTF. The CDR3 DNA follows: TGTGCCAGCAGGCCGGGACAGGGGCCCGGCTACACCTTC.